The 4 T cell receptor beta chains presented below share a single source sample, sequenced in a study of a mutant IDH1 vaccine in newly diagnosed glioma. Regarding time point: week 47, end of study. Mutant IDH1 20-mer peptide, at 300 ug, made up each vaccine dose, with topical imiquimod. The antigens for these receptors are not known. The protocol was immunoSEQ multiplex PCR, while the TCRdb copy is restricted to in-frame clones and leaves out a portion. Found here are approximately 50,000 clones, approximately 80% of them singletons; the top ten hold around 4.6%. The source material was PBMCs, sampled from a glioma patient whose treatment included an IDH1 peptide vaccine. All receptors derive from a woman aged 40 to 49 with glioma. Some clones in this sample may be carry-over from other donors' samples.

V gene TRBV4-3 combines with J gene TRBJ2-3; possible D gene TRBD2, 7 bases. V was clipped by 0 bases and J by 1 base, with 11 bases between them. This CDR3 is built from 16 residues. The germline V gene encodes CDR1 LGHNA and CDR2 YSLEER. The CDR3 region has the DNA TGCGCCAGCAGCCAAGATCTAGGGGGGGGCACAGATACGCAGTATTTT. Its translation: CASSQDLGGGTDTQYF.

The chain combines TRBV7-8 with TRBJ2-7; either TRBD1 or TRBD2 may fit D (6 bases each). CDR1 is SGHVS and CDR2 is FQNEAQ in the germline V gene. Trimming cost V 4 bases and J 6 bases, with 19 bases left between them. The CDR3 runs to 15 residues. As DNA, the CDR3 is TGTGCCAGCAGCTCTTCCAGGGGCCCGGGAGCCGAGCAGTACTTC. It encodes CASSSSRGPGAEQYF.

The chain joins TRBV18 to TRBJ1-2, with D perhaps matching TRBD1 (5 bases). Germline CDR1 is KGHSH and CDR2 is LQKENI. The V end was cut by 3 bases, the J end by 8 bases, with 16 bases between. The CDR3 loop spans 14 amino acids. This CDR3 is CASSPGRDGGGYTF. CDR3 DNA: TGTGCCAGCTCACCTGGGAGGGACGGTGGCGGCTACACCTTC.

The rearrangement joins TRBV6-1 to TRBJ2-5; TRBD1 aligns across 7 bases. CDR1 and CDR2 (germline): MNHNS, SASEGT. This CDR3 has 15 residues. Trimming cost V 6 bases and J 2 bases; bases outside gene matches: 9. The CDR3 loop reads CASSLTGSRQETQYF. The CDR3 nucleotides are TGTGCCAGCAGCTTGACAGGGTCCCGGCAAGAGACCCAGTACTTC.